One and the same sample provided the 5 T cell receptor beta chains below, sequenced in a study of T cell responses to AZD1222 COVID-19 vaccine (dated by TCRdb to the early 2020s). The library was generated by the immunoSEQ multiplex PCR assay. The table comes from immuneACCESS by way of TCRdb, which keeps in-frame sequences with V and J called. Part of the clones is missing from these tables; in studies checked, under half for an unresolved V gene and the rest for unknown reasons. The sample table contains about 110,000 clones; only one count was recorded for roughly 91% of them. The top ten constitute roughly 1.3% of the sample. This specimen's time point label, interpreted: baseline before first vaccination. The sequenced sample was peripheral blood, obtained on day 0 of AZD1222 vaccination. Every receptor here comes from an adult in good health.

V is TRBV7-9 and J is TRBJ1-5; 7 bases fit TRBD1. After removal of 6 bases from V and 4 bases from J, the junction contained 3 bases not matched to a gene. CDR3 length: 13 residues. The V gene's germline CDR1 is SEHNR and CDR2 FQNEAQ (reference sequence). The CDR3 DNA follows: TGTGCCAGCAGTCCACAGGGGAATCAGCCCCAGCATTTT. Translation: CASSPQGNQPQHF. Complete variable domain (other parts from reference TRBV7-9 and TRBJ1-5): DTGVSQNPRHKITKRGQNVTFRCDPISEHNRLYWYRQTLGQGPEFLTYFQNEAQLEKSRLLSDRFSAERPKGSFSTLEIQRTEQGDSAMYLCASSPQGNQPQHFGDGTRLSIL.

The chain joins TRBV5-6 to TRBJ2-5, with a weak D call TRBD2 (6 bases). The CDR3 runs 14 residues. Germline V lookup: CDR1 SGHDT, CDR2 YYEEEE. V was pared by 3 bases and J by 2 bases, with 11 bases between. The CDR3 DNA sequence: TGTGCCAGCAGCTCCTGGAGGGGACAAGAGACCCAGTACTTC. Amino acid sequence: CASSSWRGQETQYF.

This clone was observed once. The chain combines TRBV25-1 with TRBJ2-2, with TRBD2 matching over 8 bases. V shed 8 bases, J shed 3 bases, and the junction held 2 bases outside the gene matches. Germline assignment: CDR1 MGHDK and CDR2 SYGVNS. The CDR3 is 13 amino acids. CDR3 in DNA: TGTGCCAGCTCTAGCGGGTACACCGGGGAGCTGTTTTTT. Protein: CASSSGYTGELFF.

This clone was picked up one time. This chain connects TRBV3-1 (or the pseudogene TRBV3-2) to TRBJ2-3, with D perhaps given as TRBD1 or TRBD2 (6 bases each). Trimming removed 1 base from V and 0 bases from J, with 14 bases in between. Germline V gene sequence: CDR1 LGHDT, CDR2 YNNKEL (reference sequence). The CDR3 runs to 17 residues. The CDR3 is CASSQGRGATSTDTQYF. CDR3 DNA sequence: TGTGCCAGCAGCCAAGGTAGGGGGGCCACTAGCACAGATACGCAGTATTTT.

This chain joins TRBV4-1 and TRBJ2-7; either TRBD1 or TRBD2 may fit D (6 bases each). This CDR3 spans 14 amino acids. The germline V and J ends were trimmed by 5 bases and 6 bases, with 17 bases remaining between them. The germline V gene encodes CDR1 MGHRA and CDR2 YSYEKL. The CDR3 loop is CASSVGWGAGEQYF. CDR3 sequence (DNA): TGCGCCAGCAGCGTGGGCTGGGGGGCGGGCGAGCAGTACTTC.